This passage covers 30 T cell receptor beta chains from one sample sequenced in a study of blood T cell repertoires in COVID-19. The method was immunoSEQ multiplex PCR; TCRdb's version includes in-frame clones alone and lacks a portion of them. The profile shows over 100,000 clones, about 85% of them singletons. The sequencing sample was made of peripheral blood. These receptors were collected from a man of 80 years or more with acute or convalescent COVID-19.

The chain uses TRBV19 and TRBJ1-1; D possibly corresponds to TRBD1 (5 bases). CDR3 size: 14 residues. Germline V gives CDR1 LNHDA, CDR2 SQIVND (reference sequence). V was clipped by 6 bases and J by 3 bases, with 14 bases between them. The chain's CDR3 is CASSTQVTYTEAFF. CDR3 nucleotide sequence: TGTGCCAGTAGCACACAGGTAACCTACACTGAAGCTTTCTTT.

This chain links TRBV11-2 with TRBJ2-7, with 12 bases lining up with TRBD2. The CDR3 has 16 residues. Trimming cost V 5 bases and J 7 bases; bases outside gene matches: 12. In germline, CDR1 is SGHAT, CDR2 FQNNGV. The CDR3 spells CASSATGLAGPEEQYF. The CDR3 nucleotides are TGTGCCAGCAGCGCCACAGGACTAGCGGGGCCGGAGGAGCAGTACTTC.

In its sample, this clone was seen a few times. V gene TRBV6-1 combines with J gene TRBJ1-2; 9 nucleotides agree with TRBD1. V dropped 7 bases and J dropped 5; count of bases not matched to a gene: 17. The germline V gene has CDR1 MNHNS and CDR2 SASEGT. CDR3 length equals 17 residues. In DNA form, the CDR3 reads TGTGCCAGCAATGAGTTACCGGGACAGGGAGAATTTTATGGCTACACCTTC. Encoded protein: CASNELPGQGEFYGYTF.

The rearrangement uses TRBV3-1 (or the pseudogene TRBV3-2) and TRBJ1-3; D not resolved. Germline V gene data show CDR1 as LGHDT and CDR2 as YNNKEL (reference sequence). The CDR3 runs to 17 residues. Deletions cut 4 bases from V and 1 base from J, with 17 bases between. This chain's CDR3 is CASSPLVPGKSGNTIYF. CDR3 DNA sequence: TGTGCCAGCAGCCCGCTCGTACCAGGAAAATCTGGAAACACCATATATTTT.

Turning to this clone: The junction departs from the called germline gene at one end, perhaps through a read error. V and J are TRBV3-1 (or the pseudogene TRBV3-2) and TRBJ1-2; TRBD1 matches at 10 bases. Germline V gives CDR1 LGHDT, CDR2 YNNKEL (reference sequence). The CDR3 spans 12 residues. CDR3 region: CASSPGQGTYGF. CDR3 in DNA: TGTGCCAGCAGCCCGGGACAGGGGACCTACGGCTTC.

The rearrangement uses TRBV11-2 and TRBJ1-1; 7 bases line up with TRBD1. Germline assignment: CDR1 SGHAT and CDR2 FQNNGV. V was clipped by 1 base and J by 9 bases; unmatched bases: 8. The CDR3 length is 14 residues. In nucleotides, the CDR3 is TGTGCCAGCAGCTTAGCCAGGACAGGCGTTCAAGCTTTCTTT. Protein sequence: CASSLARTGVQAFF.

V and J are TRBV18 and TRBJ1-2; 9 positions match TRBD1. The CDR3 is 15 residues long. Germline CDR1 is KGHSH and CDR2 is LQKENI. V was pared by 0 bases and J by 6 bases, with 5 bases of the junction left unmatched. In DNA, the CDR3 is TGTGCCAGCTCACCACCGGGACAGGGAAGGCATGGCTACACCTTC. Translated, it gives CASSPPGQGRHGYTF.

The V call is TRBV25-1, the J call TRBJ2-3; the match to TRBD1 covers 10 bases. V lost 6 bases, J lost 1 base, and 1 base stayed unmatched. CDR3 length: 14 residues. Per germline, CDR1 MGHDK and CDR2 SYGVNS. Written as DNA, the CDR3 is TGTGCCAGCAGGACAGGGGGCCGCACAGATACGCAGTATTTT. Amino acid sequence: CASRTGGRTDTQYF.

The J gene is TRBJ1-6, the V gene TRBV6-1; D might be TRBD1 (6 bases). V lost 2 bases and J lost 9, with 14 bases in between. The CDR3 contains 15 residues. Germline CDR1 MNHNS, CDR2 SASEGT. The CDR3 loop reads CASSEMGARSSPLHF. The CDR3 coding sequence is TGTGCCAGCAGTGAAATGGGGGCTAGGAGTTCACCCCTCCACTTT.

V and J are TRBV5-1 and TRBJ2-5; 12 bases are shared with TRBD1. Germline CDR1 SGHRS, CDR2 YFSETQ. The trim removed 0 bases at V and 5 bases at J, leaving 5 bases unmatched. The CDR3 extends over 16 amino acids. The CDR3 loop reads CASSLEGTGGWETQYF. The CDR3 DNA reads TGCGCCAGCAGCTTGGAAGGGACAGGGGGCTGGGAGACCCAGTACTTC.

The CDR3 DNA reads TGTGCCAGCAGCATCATGACAGGGCCCTTCTTTAACTATGGCTACACCTTC. Translating gives CASSIMTGPFFNYGYTF. The rearrangement uses TRBV11-2 and TRBJ1-2; 7 nucleotides align to TRBD1. In germline, CDR1 is SGHAT, CDR2 FQNNGV. The CDR3 covers 17 residues. V lost 5 bases and J lost 1; bases outside the gene matches: 13. The full variable domain, in which reference TRBV11-2 and TRBJ1-2 provide the parts outside the CDR3, is EAGVAQSPRYKIIEKRQSVAFWCNPISGHATLYWYQQILGQGPKLLIQFQNNGVVDDSQLPKDRFSAERLKGVDSTLKIQPAKLEDSAVYLCASSIMTGPFFNYGYTFGSGTRLTVV.

DNA for the CDR3: TGTGCCAGCAGTTCCTTTACAGGGAACTATGGCTACACCTTC. Translation: CASSSFTGNYGYTF. This chain connects TRBV27 to TRBJ1-2; a weak D match, TRBD1 (6 bases). There are 14 residues in the CDR3. Germline assignment: CDR1 MNHEY and CDR2 SMNVEV (reference sequence). Trimming removed 4 bases from V and 2 bases from J, with 11 bases in between.

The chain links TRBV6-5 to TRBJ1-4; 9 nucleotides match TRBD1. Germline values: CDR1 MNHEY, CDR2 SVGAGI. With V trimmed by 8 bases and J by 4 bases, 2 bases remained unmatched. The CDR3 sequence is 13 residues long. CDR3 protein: CASRTGVNEKLFF. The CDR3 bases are TGTGCCAGCCGGACAGGGGTTAATGAAAAACTGTTTTTT.

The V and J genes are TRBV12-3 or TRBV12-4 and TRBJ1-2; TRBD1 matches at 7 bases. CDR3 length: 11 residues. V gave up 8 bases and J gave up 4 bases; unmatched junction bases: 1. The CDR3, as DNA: TGTGCCAGCGAGGGGGCCTATGGCTACACCTTC. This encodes CASEGAYGYTF.

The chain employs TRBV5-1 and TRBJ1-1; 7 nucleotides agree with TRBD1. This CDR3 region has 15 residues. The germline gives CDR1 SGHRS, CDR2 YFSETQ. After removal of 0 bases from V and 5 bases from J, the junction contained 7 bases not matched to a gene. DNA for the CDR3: TGCGCCAGCAGCTTGGAGGGAGCCAGGGGGACTGAAGCTTTCTTT. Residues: CASSLEGARGTEAFF.

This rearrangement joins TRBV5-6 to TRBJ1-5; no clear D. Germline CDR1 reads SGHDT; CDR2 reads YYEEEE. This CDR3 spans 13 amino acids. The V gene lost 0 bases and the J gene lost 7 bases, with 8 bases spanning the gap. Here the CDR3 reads CASSLDPGQPQHF. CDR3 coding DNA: TGTGCCAGCAGCTTGGATCCTGGCCAGCCCCAGCATTTT.

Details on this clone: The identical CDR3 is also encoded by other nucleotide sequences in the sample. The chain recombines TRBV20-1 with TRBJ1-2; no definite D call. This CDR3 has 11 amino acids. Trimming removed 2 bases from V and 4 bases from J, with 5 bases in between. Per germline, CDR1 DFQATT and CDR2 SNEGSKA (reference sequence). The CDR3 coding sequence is TGCAGTGCTAGAAGTAGCTATGGCTACACCTTC. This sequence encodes CSARSSYGYTF.

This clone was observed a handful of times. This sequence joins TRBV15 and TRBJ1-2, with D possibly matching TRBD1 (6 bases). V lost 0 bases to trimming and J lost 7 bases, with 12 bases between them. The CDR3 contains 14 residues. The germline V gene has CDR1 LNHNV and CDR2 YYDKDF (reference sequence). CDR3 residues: CATSREQGYGGYTF. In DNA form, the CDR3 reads TGTGCCACCAGCAGAGAACAGGGATATGGTGGCTACACCTTC. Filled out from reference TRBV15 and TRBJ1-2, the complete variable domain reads DAMVIQNPRYQVTQFGKPVTLSCSQTLNHNVMYWYQQKSSQAPKLLFHYYDKDFNNEADTPDNFQSRRPNTSFCFLDIRSPGLGDTAMYLCATSREQGYGGYTFGSGTRLTVV.

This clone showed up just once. The CDR3 bases are TGTGCCAGCAGCCTAGGGACTAGCGGGAGAGCCGAGACCCAGTACTTC. Its translation is CASSLGTSGRAETQYF. The V gene is TRBV7-9, the J gene TRBJ2-5, with 14 bases fitting TRBD2. V shed 5 bases, J shed 5 bases, and the junction held 7 bases outside the gene matches. Germline CDR1 reads SEHNR; CDR2 reads FQNEAQ (reference sequence). The length of the CDR3 is 16 residues.

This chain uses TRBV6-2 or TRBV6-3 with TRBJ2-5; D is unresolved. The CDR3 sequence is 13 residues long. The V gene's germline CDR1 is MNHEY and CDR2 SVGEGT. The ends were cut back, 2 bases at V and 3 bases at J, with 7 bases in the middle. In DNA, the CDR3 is TGTGCCAGCAGTTACGGAGTGAAAGAGACCCAGTACTTC. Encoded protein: CASSYGVKETQYF.

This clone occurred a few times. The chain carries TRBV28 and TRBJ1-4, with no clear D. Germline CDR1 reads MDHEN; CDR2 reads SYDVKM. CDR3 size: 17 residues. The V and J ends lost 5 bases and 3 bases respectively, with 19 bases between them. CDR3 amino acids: CASSTYPARRANEKLFF. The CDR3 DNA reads TGTGCCAGCAGTACATACCCCGCCAGGAGGGCTAATGAAAAACTGTTTTTT.

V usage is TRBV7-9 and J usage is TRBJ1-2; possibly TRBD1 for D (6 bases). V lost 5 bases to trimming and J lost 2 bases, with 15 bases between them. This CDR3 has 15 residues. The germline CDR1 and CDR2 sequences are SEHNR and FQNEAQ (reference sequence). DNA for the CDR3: TGTGCCAGCAGCCTATCTACAGGGACGAACTATGGCTACACCTTC. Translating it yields CASSLSTGTNYGYTF.

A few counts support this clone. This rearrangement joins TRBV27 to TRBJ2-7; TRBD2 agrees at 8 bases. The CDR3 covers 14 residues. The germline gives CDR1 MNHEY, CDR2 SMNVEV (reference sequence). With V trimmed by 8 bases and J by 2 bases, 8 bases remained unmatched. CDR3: CASQDRGGAYEQYF. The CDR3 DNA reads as TGTGCCAGCCAAGACCGGGGGGGAGCCTACGAGCAGTACTTC.

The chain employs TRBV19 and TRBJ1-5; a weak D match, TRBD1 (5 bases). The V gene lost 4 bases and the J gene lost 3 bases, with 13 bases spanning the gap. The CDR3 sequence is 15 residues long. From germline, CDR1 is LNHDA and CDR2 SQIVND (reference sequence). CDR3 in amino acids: CASSTPGSSNQPQHF. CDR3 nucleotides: TGTGCCAGTAGTACTCCAGGGTCGTCCAATCAGCCCCAGCATTTT.

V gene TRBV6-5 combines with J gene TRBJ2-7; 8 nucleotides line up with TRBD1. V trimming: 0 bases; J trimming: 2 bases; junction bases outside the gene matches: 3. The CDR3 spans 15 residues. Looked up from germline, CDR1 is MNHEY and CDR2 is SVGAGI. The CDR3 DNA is TGTGCCAGCAGTTACTCGAGGACAGGGCCCTACGAGCAGTACTTC. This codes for CASSYSRTGPYEQYF.

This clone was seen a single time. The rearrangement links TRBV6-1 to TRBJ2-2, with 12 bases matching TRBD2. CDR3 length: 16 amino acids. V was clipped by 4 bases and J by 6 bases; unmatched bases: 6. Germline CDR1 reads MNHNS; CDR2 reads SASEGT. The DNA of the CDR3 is TGTGCCAGCAGTGCAACTAGCGGGGGGTCGGCCGGGGAGCTGTTTTTT. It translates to CASSATSGGSAGELFF.

The CDR3 sequence: CASSQEVLVAYNSPLHF. CDR3 nucleotides: TGCGCCAGCAGCCAAGAGGTCTTAGTCGCCTATAATTCACCCCTCCACTTT. The gene calls are TRBV4-1 and TRBJ1-6, with D uncertain. Germline V CDR1 and CDR2: MGHRA, YSYEKL. Trimming cost V 0 bases and J 2 bases, with 11 bases left between them. The CDR3 spans 17 residues.

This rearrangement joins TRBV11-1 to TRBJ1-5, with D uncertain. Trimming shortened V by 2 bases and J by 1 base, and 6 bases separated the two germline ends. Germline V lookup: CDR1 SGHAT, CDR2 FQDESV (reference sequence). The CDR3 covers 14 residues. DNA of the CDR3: TGTGCCAGCAGCTTAAGCGGAAGCAATCAGCCCCAGCATTTT. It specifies CASSLSGSNQPQHF.

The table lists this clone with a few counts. Here the CDR3 DNA reads TGTGCCAGCAGCCAAGAGCAGGGGGCTATCGGAAACACCATATATTTT. Protein sequence: CASSQEQGAIGNTIYF. V is TRBV4-2 and J is TRBJ1-3, with 8 bases identical to TRBD1. Losses at the gene ends were 0 bases for V and 4 bases for J; bases not matched to a gene: 5. The CDR3 consists of 16 residues. From germline, CDR1 is LGHNA and CDR2 YNFKEQ.

The CDR3 reads CASLEIGTDNEKLFF. DNA for the CDR3: TGTGCCAGCCTTGAAATTGGGACAGACAATGAAAAACTGTTTTTT. The chain employs TRBV25-1 and TRBJ1-4; 7 bases are shared with TRBD1. The V gene's germline CDR1 is MGHDK and CDR2 SYGVNS. V lost 8 bases and J lost 5; bases outside the gene matches: 11. CDR3 length: 15 residues.